This T cell receptor (beta chain) was sequenced in a study of neurological immune-mediated disorders. The CDR3 covers 13 residues. From germline, CDR1 is DFQATT and CDR2 SNEGSKA (reference sequence). V was pared by 3 bases and J by 1 base, with 6 bases between. Study outcomes and limitations: In HTLV-1-associated myelopathy, TCR clonal expansion was greatest, and in multiple sclerosis it was least, below healthy controls.

TCRdb re-derived calls from the 5' RACE reads in MiXCR, one entry per CDR3 protein. Among roughly 43,000 distinct CDR3 sequences listed, roughly 2% were seen once. This clonotype was found many times. The target antigen is unknown. The V gene is TRBV20-1, the J gene TRBJ2-2; no firm D call. The sample consisted of PBMCs. The origin of this receptor is a woman aged 40 to 50 with multiple sclerosis. This CDR3 is CSASLQNTGELFF. The DNA of the CDR3 is TGCAGTGCTAGCCTACAGAACACCGGGGAGCTGTTTTTT.